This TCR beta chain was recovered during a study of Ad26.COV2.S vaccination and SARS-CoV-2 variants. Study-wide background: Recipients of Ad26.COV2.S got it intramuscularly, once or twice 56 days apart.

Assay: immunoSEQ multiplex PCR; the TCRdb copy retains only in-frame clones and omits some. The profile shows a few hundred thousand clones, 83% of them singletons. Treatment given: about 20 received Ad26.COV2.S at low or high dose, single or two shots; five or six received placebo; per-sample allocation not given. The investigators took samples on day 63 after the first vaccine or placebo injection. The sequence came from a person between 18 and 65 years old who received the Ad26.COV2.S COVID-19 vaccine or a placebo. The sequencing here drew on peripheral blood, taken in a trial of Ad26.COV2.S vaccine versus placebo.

The chain's CDR3 is CAISPSGRTYNEQFF. As DNA, the CDR3 is TGTGCCATCAGCCCTAGCGGGAGGACTTACAATGAGCAGTTCTTC. The V gene is TRBV10-3, the J gene TRBJ2-1; 11 nucleotides align to TRBD2. Trimming cost V 6 bases and J 4 bases; bases outside gene matches: 5. There are 15 residues in the CDR3. Germline V gives CDR1 ENHRY, CDR2 SYGVKD.